Below are 32 T cell receptor beta chains sequenced from a single sample in a study of vaccination effects on CD4 cells after COVID-19 (dated by TCRdb to between 2021 and 2022). The method was the immunoSEQ multiplex PCR assay. TCRdb mirrors the immuneACCESS table, restricted to in-frame sequences. Some clones are absent from its copies; in checked studies, under half trace to an unresolved V gene, and the reason for the others is unknown. This sample is represented by about 52,000 clones; roughly 73% of them were singletons. 6% of the sample rests with the top ten. Their antigens remain unidentified. To identify antigen-specific CD4+ T cell clonotypes by their expansion, the ViraFEST assay first stimulated PBMC with viral peptide pools and then applied TCR sequencing. After more than 9 days of culture, CD4+ T cells were isolated with the EasySep CD4+ T cell isolation kit. Healthy vaccine recipients had no prior SARS-CoV-2 infection, confirmed by negative nucleocapsid antibodies before and after vaccination.

This specimen consisted of CD4+ T cells from PBMCs cultured with HCoV-OC43 spike peptides, obtained before COVID-19 vaccination. The cell subset or site tag for this specimen amounts to: HCoV-OC43 spike overlapping peptide pool stimulation. The receptors come from a human donor who received a COVID-19 vaccine.

This clone was observed a few times. The chain has TRBV4-3 and TRBJ1-2; D ambiguous. The germline gives CDR1 LGHNA, CDR2 YSLEER. The CDR3 has 14 amino acids. Deletions cut 0 bases from V and 4 bases from J, with 9 bases between. CDR3 nucleotide sequence: TGCGCCAGCAGCCAAGATGCCAAGGGCTATGGCTACACCTTC. This sequence encodes CASSQDAKGYGYTF.

This chain joins TRBV23-1 and TRBJ2-3; D not resolved. TRBV23-1 is classed as an ORF, of uncertain function. This CDR3 comprises 15 residues. V shed 4 bases and J shed 4 bases, with 15 bases lying between them. CDR3 DNA: TGCGCCAGCAGTCTTACAGCGCCGCGATCAGATACGCAGTATTTT. It yields the protein CASSLTAPRSDTQYF.

V usage is TRBV6-5 and J usage is TRBJ2-7; the D gene is possibly TRBD1 (6 bases). This CDR3 has 13 amino acids. V lost 6 bases and J 1 base, leaving 10 bases between the germline ends. Germline V gene lookup returns CDR1 MNHEY and CDR2 SVGAGI. DNA for the CDR3: TGTGCCAGCAGGCCCAGGGGATCCTACGAGCAGTACGTC. Its translation is CASRPRGSYEQYV.

This clone came up a few times. The chain is built from TRBV19 and TRBJ1-2; TRBD1 matches at 10 bases. There are 12 residues in the CDR3. The trim removed 8 bases at V and 10 bases at J, leaving 7 bases unmatched. In germline, CDR1 is LNHDA, CDR2 SQIVND (reference sequence). CDR3 bases: TGTGCCAGTCTAGGACAGGGGGAGATCTACACCTTC. It encodes CASLGQGEIYTF.

V is TRBV24-1 and J is TRBJ1-4, with D perhaps TRBD1 (5 bases). The CDR3 extends over 14 amino acids. V lost 3 bases to trimming and J lost 8 bases, with 12 bases between them. Germline assignment: CDR1 KGHDR and CDR2 SFDVKD. Here the CDR3 reads CATSDPGTAEKLFF. CDR3 bases: TGTGCCACCAGTGATCCCGGGACCGCCGAAAAACTGTTTTTT.

A single count supports this clone. V is TRBV18 and J is TRBJ1-4; D not resolved. The length of the CDR3 is 16 residues. CDR1 KGHSH and CDR2 LQKENI come from the germline V gene. Trimming took 6 bases from V and 0 from J, leaving 14 bases between them. CDR3 region: CASSPTRSATNEKLFF. The CDR3 coding sequence is TGTGCCAGCTCTCCAACGAGGTCTGCAACTAATGAAAAACTGTTTTTT.

A few counts support this clone. CDR3 sequence: CASSQNRDRAEKLFF. The CDR3 region has the DNA TGTGCCAGCAGCCAGAACCGGGACAGGGCTGAAAAACTGTTTTTT. This chain joins TRBV7-8 and TRBJ1-4, with TRBD1 identical over 9 bases. This CDR3 contains 15 residues. Germline lookup yields CDR1 SGHVS and CDR2 FQNEAQ. J gave up 7 bases and V 5 bases, and 8 bases lay outside the gene matches.

The genes are TRBV6-2 or TRBV6-3 and TRBJ1-1; 9 bases are a match to TRBD1. The J segment lost 4 bases and the V segment lost 5 bases, leaving 5 bases of the junction unmatched. There are 14 residues in the CDR3. Germline V gene lookup returns CDR1 MNHEY and CDR2 SVGEGT. This chain's CDR3 is CASSIQGALTEAFF. The CDR3 DNA sequence: TGTGCCAGCAGTATACAGGGGGCCCTCACTGAAGCTTTCTTT.

This chain links TRBV29-1 with TRBJ2-1, with TRBD1 matching 7 bases. V shed 4 bases, J shed 2 bases, and the junction held 2 bases outside the gene matches. The CDR3 extends over 13 amino acids. The germline V gene has CDR1 SQVTM and CDR2 ANQGSEA. CDR3 region: CSVAGQTYNEQFF. CDR3 nucleotides: TGCAGCGTTGCGGGACAGACCTACAATGAGCAGTTCTTC.

This clone showed up just once. The gene calls are TRBV7-2 and TRBJ1-2, with D unclear. V shed 0 bases and J shed 5 bases, with 7 bases lying between them. Germline V CDR1 and CDR2: SGHTA, FQGNSA. The CDR3 contains 13 residues. Written as DNA, the CDR3 is TGTGCCAGCAGCTTAGCGTACGCGTATGGCTACACCTTC. Translated, it gives CASSLAYAYGYTF. Drawing the rest from reference TRBV7-2 and TRBJ1-2, the complete variable domain is GAGVSQSPSNKVTEKGKDVELRCDPISGHTALYWYRQSLGQGLEFLIYFQGNSAPDKSGLPSDRFSAERTGGSVSTLTIQRTQQEDSAVYLCASSLAYAYGYTFGSGTRLTVV.

The chain uses TRBV5-1 and TRBJ2-3; D is undetermined. Germline CDR1 is SGHRS and CDR2 is YFSETQ. The CDR3 sequence is 15 residues long. The germline V and J ends were trimmed by 1 base and 0 bases, with 9 bases remaining between them. Here the CDR3 reads CASSLLFSSTDTQYF. CDR3 DNA sequence: TGCGCCAGCAGCTTGTTATTTTCTAGCACAGATACGCAGTATTTT.

The chain joins TRBV19 to TRBJ1-2, with TRBD1 matching 7 bases. The CDR3 sequence is 12 residues long. Germline assignment: CDR1 LNHDA and CDR2 SQIVND (reference sequence). J gave up 5 bases and V 9 bases, and 6 bases lay outside the gene matches. CDR3 in amino acids: CARLQGRYGYTF. For the CDR3, the DNA is TGTGCCAGGCTACAGGGGAGGTATGGCTACACCTTC.

The rearrangement uses TRBV6-5 and TRBJ1-6; 9 bases match TRBD1. There are 15 residues in the CDR3. V shed 6 bases and J 10 bases; nucleotides not matched to a gene: 10. Germline CDR1 is MNHEY and CDR2 is SVGAGI. The CDR3 DNA reads as TGTGCCAGCAGGGGACAGGGTCTCCTTGTCTCACCCCTCCACTTT. Protein: CASRGQGLLVSPLHF.

The chain joins TRBV7-2 to TRBJ1-2; no clear D gene. CDR3 length equals 13 residues. The V end lost 3 bases, the J end lost 14 bases, and 19 bases lay between the germline ends. CDR1 is SGHTA, CDR2 FQGNSA, per germline. CDR3 sequence: CASSFSHSRFCTF. The CDR3, as DNA: TGTGCCAGCAGCTTTTCACACTCCCGTTTTTGTACCTTC.

As DNA, the CDR3 is TGTGCCAGCAGCTTAGCATCCGGGATGAACACTGAAGCTTTCTTT. Its translation is CASSLASGMNTEAFF. This chain joins TRBV7-2 and TRBJ1-1; D not resolved. Germline CDR1 and CDR2: SGHTA and FQGNSA. CDR3 length: 15 residues. Trimming cost V 0 bases and J 0 bases, with 8 bases left between them.

This clone turned up a few times. J is TRBJ2-1 and V is TRBV19, with 8 bases that match TRBD2. The V gene end was trimmed by 5 bases and the J gene end by 3 bases; junction bases not matched to a gene: 15. Germline loops: CDR1 LNHDA, CDR2 SQIVND (reference sequence). The CDR3 is 18 amino acids. The CDR3 nucleotides read TGTGCCAGTAGTCCCCGCGGGGGGCGCGGGGGACGCTACAATGAGCAGTTCTTC. Amino acid sequence: CASSPRGGRGGRYNEQFF.

The chain couples TRBV24-1 to TRBJ1-1; D gene uncertain. Germline values: CDR1 KGHDR, CDR2 SFDVKD. This CDR3 region has 13 residues. The V gene lost 1 base and the J gene lost 1 base, with 3 bases spanning the gap. CDR3 nucleotides: TGTGCCACCAGTGATTTTAAGAACACTGAAGCTTTCTTT. Its protein is CATSDFKNTEAFF.

V is TRBV30 and J is TRBJ1-2; a weak D match, TRBD1 (6 bases). Trimming removed 3 bases at V and 6 bases at J, with 17 bases between. This CDR3 comprises 14 residues. Germline assignment: CDR1 GTSNPN and CDR2 SVGIG (reference sequence). The CDR3 sequence: CAWRPTAGGHGYTF. The CDR3 nucleotides read TGTGCCTGGAGGCCTACGGCCGGGGGGCATGGCTACACCTTC.

The chain couples TRBV7-2 to TRBJ2-7; a weak D match, TRBD1 (6 bases). The V gene's germline CDR1 is SGHTA and CDR2 FQGNSA. Trimming took 1 base from V and 3 from J, leaving 16 bases between them. The CDR3 loop spans 16 amino acids. This CDR3 reads CASSLGRGQDSYEQYV. For the CDR3, the DNA is TGTGCCAGCAGCTTAGGTAGAGGGCAGGACAGCTACGAGCAGTACGTC.

The rearrangement joins TRBV18 to TRBJ1-1; possibly TRBD1 for D (6 bases). The germline V gene has CDR1 KGHSH and CDR2 LQKENI. With 1 base removed from V and 1 base from J, the gap between germline ends came to 16 bases. This CDR3 contains 17 residues. The CDR3 region is CASSPHTMGTTNTEAFF. As DNA, the CDR3 is TGTGCCAGCTCACCACATACGATGGGGACAACGAACACTGAAGCTTTCTTT.

The rearrangement links TRBV5-6 to TRBJ1-1; D is unclear. The length of the CDR3 is 14 residues. The V gene's germline CDR1 is SGHDT and CDR2 YYEEEE. Trimming cost V 0 bases and J 4 bases, with 10 bases left between them. The CDR3 DNA is TGTGCCAGCAGCTTGGGGGCCCTGAGCACTGAAGCTTTCTTT. Its protein product is CASSLGALSTEAFF.

The chain couples TRBV25-1 to TRBJ1-1; 8 bases fit TRBD1. The CDR3 runs to 15 residues. V was clipped by 3 bases and J by 6 bases; unmatched bases: 9. Germline CDR1 MGHDK, CDR2 SYGVNS. The CDR3 nucleotides are TGTGCCAGCAGTGACGGCCGGACAGGGAAAGCTGAAGCTTTCTTT. This sequence encodes CASSDGRTGKAEAFF.

V usage is TRBV2 and J usage is TRBJ2-5; tentative D call: TRBD1 (5 bases). The V end was cut by 4 bases, the J end by 6 bases, with 12 bases between. CDR1 SNHLY and CDR2 FYNNEI come from the germline V gene. This CDR3 is 13 amino acids long. CDR3 protein: CASSVGAGKTQYF. In DNA form, the CDR3 reads TGTGCCAGCAGTGTTGGGGCAGGGAAGACCCAGTACTTC.

The chain is built from TRBV19 and TRBJ2-3; the match to TRBD1 covers 9 bases. This CDR3 is 16 amino acids long. Germline V CDR1 and CDR2: LNHDA, SQIVND (reference sequence). The V segment lost 4 bases and the J segment 2 bases; nucleotides outside the gene matches: 7. CDR3 amino acids: CASSTTGGFDTDTQYF. CDR3 bases: TGTGCCAGTAGTACTACAGGGGGCTTTGACACAGATACGCAGTATTTT.

The chain has TRBV7-9 and TRBJ1-2; D is unclear. The germline V gene has CDR1 SEHNR and CDR2 FQNEAQ (reference sequence). The ends were cut back, 1 base at V and 10 bases at J, with 13 bases in the middle. The CDR3 totals 13 residues. The CDR3 here is CASSLVGGFVYTF. Here the CDR3 DNA reads TGTGCCAGCAGCTTAGTCGGCGGATTTGTCTACACCTTC.

This clone was seen only a few times. The rearrangement uses TRBV30 and TRBJ2-2; 10 bases match TRBD1. V shed 3 bases and J 5 bases; nucleotides not matched to a gene: 3. Looked up from germline, CDR1 is GTSNPN and CDR2 is SVGIG (reference sequence). The CDR3 contains 14 residues. DNA for the CDR3: TGTGCCTGGAGGGGGGACAGGGGAACCGGGGAGCTGTTTTTT. The encoded protein is CAWRGDRGTGELFF.

This clone has a single count. The CDR3 loop reads CAISESAAIETQYF. As DNA, the CDR3 is TGTGCCATCAGTGAGTCTGCTGCAATCGAGACCCAGTACTTC. The V call is TRBV10-3, the J call TRBJ2-5; D remains unclear. CDR1 and CDR2 from the germline V gene are ENHRY and SYGVKD. Between the trimmed V and J ends, which lost 0 bases and 5 bases, there was a span of 10 bases. CDR3 length: 14 residues.

V is TRBV3-1 (or the pseudogene TRBV3-2) and J is TRBJ1-2, with a weak D call TRBD1 (6 bases). The CDR3 covers 13 residues. The germline V gene encodes CDR1 LGHDT and CDR2 YNNKEL (reference sequence). V gave up 2 bases and J gave up 6 bases, with 10 bases separating them. The CDR3 is CASSQLTGNGYTF. DNA of the CDR3: TGTGCCAGCAGCCAACTAACAGGGAATGGCTACACCTTC.

This chain connects TRBV27 to TRBJ2-5, with 11 bases aligning to TRBD2. Trimming took 5 bases from V and 8 from J; bases not matched to a gene: 16. The CDR3 contains 17 residues. Germline V gives CDR1 MNHEY, CDR2 SMNVEV (reference sequence). Here the CDR3 reads CASSTLPSSGGPLTQYF. The CDR3 bases are TGTGCCAGCAGTACCCTCCCGTCTAGCGGGGGGCCTCTTACCCAGTACTTC.

This clone was seen a single time. The V gene is TRBV7-2, the J gene TRBJ2-3; D gene unclear. The CDR3 totals 11 residues. In germline, CDR1 is SGHTA, CDR2 FQGNSA. Trimming removed 8 bases at V and 0 bases at J, with 3 bases between. The CDR3 DNA reads TGTGCCAGCGGAAGCACAGATACGCAGTATTTT. Translation: CASGSTDTQYF. The full variable domain, in which reference TRBV7-2 and TRBJ2-3 provide the parts outside the CDR3, is GAGVSQSPSNKVTEKGKDVELRCDPISGHTALYWYRQSLGQGLEFLIYFQGNSAPDKSGLPSDRFSAERTGGSVSTLTIQRTQQEDSAVYLCASGSTDTQYFGPGTRLTVL.

The chain carries TRBV18 and TRBJ2-6, with TRBD1 matching over 8 bases. This CDR3 spans 16 amino acids. Germline V gene data show CDR1 as KGHSH and CDR2 as LQKENI. V lost 6 bases, J lost 2 bases, and 6 bases stayed unmatched. This CDR3 is CASSPGQVAGANVLTF. Here the CDR3 DNA reads TGTGCCAGCTCCCCGGGACAGGTTGCTGGGGCCAACGTCCTGACTTTC.

This chain joins TRBV2 and TRBJ1-4; D ambiguous. Trimming pared 4 bases from V and 11 bases from J, leaving 8 bases between. The CDR3 is 11 residues long. Germline V CDR1 and CDR2: SNHLY, FYNNEI. CDR3 residues: CASSGNQKLFF. The CDR3 nucleotides are TGTGCCAGCAGTGGGAACCAGAAACTGTTTTTT.